Each of the 25 T cell receptor beta chains below was sequenced from the same sample in a study of blood T cell repertoires in COVID-19. Libraries were prepared by immunoSEQ multiplex PCR; TCRdb keeps only in-frame clonotypes and omits some of them. The sample carries some 270,000 clones, 80% to 90% recorded once. Sequencing was done on a sample of PBMCs or T cells enriched from blood (not recorded which). All receptors derive from a middle-aged woman who had been exposed to COVID-19.

This chain uses TRBV6-4 with TRBJ1-2; weak D call: TRBD1 (6 bases). Trimming took off 3 bases at V and 6 bases at J, with 14 bases between the two ends. CDR1 is MRHNA, CDR2 SNTAGT, per germline. The length of the CDR3 is 14 residues. As DNA, the CDR3 is TGTGCCAGCAGTGATTACAGGGCGGAGAATGGCTACACCTTC. This sequence encodes CASSDYRAENGYTF.

This clone was counted once. V is TRBV3-1 (or the pseudogene TRBV3-2) and J is TRBJ1-3; 7 bases agree with TRBD1. In germline, CDR1 is LGHDT, CDR2 YNNKEL (reference sequence). V lost 6 bases, J lost 3 bases, and 5 bases stayed unmatched. The CDR3 covers 14 residues. Written as DNA, the CDR3 is TGTGCCAGCAGTGAGGGGGCAGGTGGAAACACCATATATTTT. This gives the protein CASSEGAGGNTIYF.

The chain combines TRBV29-1 with TRBJ1-4; the D is unclear. Germline-derived CDR1 and CDR2 are SQVTM and ANQGSEA. The CDR3 sequence is 11 residues long. V shed 5 bases and J shed 8 bases, with 9 bases lying between them. CDR3 DNA: TGCAGCGTTTCCTATGAGGAAAAACTGTTTTTT. Translation gives CSVSYEEKLFF.

CDR3 region: CASRTGGRGLSGNTIYF. CDR3 in DNA: TGTGCCAGCAGGACAGGGGGTAGGGGTTTGTCTGGAAACACCATATATTTT. The chain recombines TRBV28 with TRBJ1-3; 9 bases fit TRBD1. The CDR3 has 17 amino acids. The J segment lost 1 base and the V segment lost 6 bases, leaving 10 bases of the junction unmatched. Germline CDR1 MDHEN, CDR2 SYDVKM.

The rearrangement uses TRBV11-3 and TRBJ1-2; D uncertain. V was pared by 5 bases and J by 10 bases, with 5 bases between. The CDR3 length is 9 residues. The germline V gene encodes CDR1 SGHNT and CDR2 YENEEA. DNA of the CDR3: TGTGCCAGCAGCCCGTACTACACCTTC. Translating it yields CASSPYYTF. The complete variable domain, with remaining parts taken from reference TRBV11-3 and TRBJ1-2, reads EAGVVQSPRYKIIEKKQPVAFWCNPISGHNTLYWYLQNLGQGPELLIRYENEEAVDDSQLPKDRFSAERLKGVDSTLKIQPAELGDSAVYLCASSPYYTFGSGTRLTVV.

The V and J genes are TRBV5-4 and TRBJ2-5, with D perhaps matching TRBD2 (6 bases). V was shortened by 0 bases and J by 1 base, with 13 bases between the two germline ends. Germline V CDR1 and CDR2: SGHNT, YYREEE (reference sequence). The CDR3 contains 16 residues. CDR3 coding DNA: TGTGCCAGCAGCTTGGGTGGAGGGGTCCTCCAAGAGACCCAGTACTTC. Residues: CASSLGGGVLQETQYF.

This clone was recorded a few times. This chain links TRBV3-1 (or the pseudogene TRBV3-2) with TRBJ2-2, with D perhaps TRBD1 (6 bases). Trimming removed 3 bases from V and 3 bases from J, with 11 bases in between. CDR1 is LGHDT, CDR2 YNNKEL, per germline (reference sequence). The CDR3 has 15 amino acids. In DNA form, the CDR3 reads TGTGCCAGCAGCCAGGGGGCCAAGGACACCGGGGAGCTGTTTTTT. It is translated as CASSQGAKDTGELFF.

The chain joins TRBV9 to TRBJ2-7, with 12 positions matching TRBD2. This CDR3 is built from 15 residues. Germline V gene sequence: CDR1 SGDLS, CDR2 YYNGEE. The V segment lost 4 bases and the J segment 2 bases; nucleotides outside the gene matches: 4. The CDR3 region is CASSPSSGGAYEQYF. In DNA, the CDR3 is TGTGCCAGCAGCCCATCTAGCGGGGGGGCCTACGAGCAGTACTTC.

The genes are TRBV7-6 and TRBJ1-6; TRBD1 matches 11 bases. V gave up 1 base and J gave up 10 bases; unmatched junction bases: 3. Germline V CDR1 and CDR2: SGHVS, FNYEAQ. The CDR3 contains 15 residues. CDR3 DNA: TGTGCCAGCAGCTTAGGGACAGGGGGCGAATCACCCCTCCACTTT. It translates to CASSLGTGGESPLHF.

This clone was seen only once. This chain links TRBV19 with TRBJ2-6, with D perhaps TRBD2 (6 bases). Germline-derived CDR1 and CDR2 are LNHDA and SQIVND (reference sequence). This CDR3 spans 16 amino acids. Trimming took off 7 bases at V and 1 base at J, with 14 bases between the two ends. CDR3 nucleotides: TGTGCCAGTACCCTACAAGGAGGGTCTGGGGCCAACGTCCTGACTTTC. Amino acids: CASTLQGGSGANVLTF. The full variable domain, in which reference TRBV19 and TRBJ2-6 provide the parts outside the CDR3, is DGGITQSPKYLFRKEGQNVTLSCEQNLNHDAMYWYRQDPGQGLRLIYYSQIVNDFQKGDIAEGYSVSREKKESFPLTVTSAQKNPTAFYLCASTLQGGSGANVLTFGAGSRLTVL.

This clone was counted a single time. The chain combines TRBV29-1 with TRBJ2-2, with D hard to call. Germline lookup yields CDR1 SQVTM and CDR2 ANQGSEA. V lost 4 bases, J lost 6 bases, and 15 bases lay in between. This CDR3 is 14 amino acids long. Here the CDR3 reads CSVGQRSLAGELFF. DNA of the CDR3: TGCAGCGTTGGGCAGCGATCCCTGGCCGGGGAGCTGTTTTTT.

V and J are TRBV24-1 and TRBJ2-3; 7 bases agree with TRBD2. From germline, CDR1 is KGHDR and CDR2 SFDVKD. The length of the CDR3 is 16 residues. With 1 base clipped from V and 1 base from J, the junction kept 4 bases outside the gene matches. CDR3 in DNA: TGTGCCACCAGTGATTTCCCTCTAGCGGGCACAGATACGCAGTATTTT. Translating it yields CATSDFPLAGTDTQYF.

This clone is a singleton in its sample. The V call is TRBV7-2, the J call TRBJ1-2; TRBD1 is a possible D gene (5 bases). Germline V lookup: CDR1 SGHTA, CDR2 FQGNSA. The V and J ends lost 5 bases and 8 bases respectively, with 21 bases between them. The CDR3 runs to 15 residues. Here the CDR3 reads CASSPNLGRGSGYTF. CDR3 sequence (DNA): TGTGCCAGCAGCCCGAACTTAGGGCGGGGGTCCGGCTACACCTTC.

The chain carries TRBV9 and TRBJ1-4; the D gene is possibly TRBD1 (6 bases). V was shortened by 2 bases and J by 6 bases, with 11 bases between the two germline ends. There are 14 residues in the CDR3. Germline CDR1 and CDR2: SGDLS and YYNGEE. CDR3: CASSVTGRYEKLFF. Written as DNA, the CDR3 is TGTGCCAGCAGCGTCACAGGGCGTTATGAAAAACTGTTTTTT.

This clone was counted between two and nine times. The V gene is TRBV7-2, the J gene TRBJ2-1; D is undetermined. This CDR3 has 13 residues. Germline V gene data show CDR1 as SGHTA and CDR2 as FQGNSA. V was clipped by 2 bases and J by 7 bases, with 9 bases between them. In DNA, the CDR3 is TGTGCCAGCAGCTTACTGGCAGTGAATGAGCAGTTCTTC. It specifies CASSLLAVNEQFF.

The chain is built from TRBV2 and TRBJ2-3; 8 nucleotides agree with TRBD1. The junction had 6 bases not matched to a gene; V was cut back by 2 bases and J by 2 bases. The germline CDR1 and CDR2 sequences are SNHLY and FYNNEI. CDR3 length: 16 amino acids. The CDR3 nucleotides are TGTGCCAGCAGTGAATTAACAGGGGGTTTCACAGATACGCAGTATTTT. The encoded protein is CASSELTGGFTDTQYF.

This chain uses TRBV6-5 with TRBJ2-5, with D possibly matching TRBD1 (6 bases). Germline values: CDR1 MNHEY, CDR2 SVGAGI. Trimming removed 2 bases at V and 2 bases at J, with 15 bases between. This CDR3 contains 16 residues. The CDR3 coding sequence is TGTGCCAGCAGTTACCTATTTACAGGGATTCAAGAGACCCAGTACTTC. This gives the protein CASSYLFTGIQETQYF.

The chain couples TRBV29-1 to TRBJ1-2, with 11 bases matching TRBD1. Germline lookup yields CDR1 SQVTM and CDR2 ANQGSEA. The V segment lost 7 bases and the J segment 6 bases; nucleotides outside the gene matches: 7. CDR3 length equals 13 residues. The CDR3 protein is CSAGDRGFHGYTF. The DNA of the CDR3 is TGCAGCGCGGGGGACAGGGGGTTCCATGGCTACACCTTC.

This clone was seen a few times. The chain links TRBV5-4 to TRBJ2-2, with 9 bases that match TRBD1. CDR3 length: 17 residues. Germline V gene sequence: CDR1 SGHNT, CDR2 YYREEE (reference sequence). The V gene end was trimmed by 2 bases and the J gene end by 6 bases; junction bases not matched to a gene: 11. The CDR3 bases are TGTGCCAGCAGCTTCAAAACAGGGGGCGTACGTCCCGGGGAGCTGTTTTTT. The encoded protein is CASSFKTGGVRPGELFF. The whole variable domain, filled in from reference TRBV5-4 and TRBJ2-2, reads ETGVTQSPTHLIKTRGQQVTLRCSSQSGHNTVSWYQQALGQGPQFIFQYYREEENGRGNFPPRFSGLQFPNYSSELNVNALELDDSALYLCASSFKTGGVRPGELFFGEGSRLTVL.

The rearrangement uses TRBV9 and TRBJ2-7; 11 positions match TRBD2. This CDR3 has 15 residues. Germline CDR1 is SGDLS and CDR2 is YYNGEE. The V gene end was trimmed by 4 bases and the J gene end by 5 bases; junction bases not matched to a gene: 8. The CDR3 sequence: CASSPRLAGSNEQYF. The CDR3 nucleotides read TGTGCCAGCAGCCCCCGACTAGCGGGGTCTAACGAGCAGTACTTC.

This chain joins TRBV6-1 and TRBJ2-1; 8 bases line up with TRBD2. Germline V gene lookup returns CDR1 MNHNS and CDR2 SASEGT. The CDR3 has 16 residues. J lost 6 bases, V lost 2 bases, and 9 bases had no gene match. The CDR3: CASSELFSGALNEQFF. The CDR3 nucleotides are TGTGCCAGCAGTGAACTATTTAGCGGGGCCCTCAATGAGCAGTTCTTC.

The chain is built from TRBV11-2 and TRBJ1-2; 8 positions match TRBD1. V lost 7 bases to trimming and J lost 7 bases; unmatched junction nucleotides: 8. The germline CDR1 and CDR2 sequences are SGHAT and FQNNGV. The CDR3 contains 13 residues. CDR3 nucleotide sequence: TGTGCCAGCACCCGGGACAGGAGGGGTGGCTACACCTTC. It is translated as CASTRDRRGGYTF.

The chain couples TRBV2 to TRBJ1-1; D might be TRBD1 (5 bases). This CDR3 is 15 amino acids long. V was clipped by 4 bases and J by 4 bases, with 16 bases between them. The germline CDR1 and CDR2 sequences are SNHLY and FYNNEI. The CDR3 region has the DNA TGTGCCAGCAGTGTAAGTTATGTGGGGGGCACTGAAGCTTTCTTT. Its translation: CASSVSYVGGTEAFF. Looking up the rest from reference TRBV2 and TRBJ1-1 gives the full variable domain: EPEVTQTPSHQVTQMGQEVILRCVPISNHLYFYWYRQILGQKVEFLVSFYNNEISEKSEIFDDQFSVERPDGSNFTLKIRSTKLEDSAMYFCASSVSYVGGTEAFFGQGTRLTVV.

The chain is built from TRBV5-4 and TRBJ2-2; unclear D gene. The CDR3 spans 16 residues. V gave up 3 bases and J gave up 2 bases, with 14 bases separating them. Germline V gene lookup returns CDR1 SGHNT and CDR2 YYREEE (reference sequence). CDR3 coding DNA: TGTGCCAGCAGCTCACCTAACAGACCAAACACCGGGGAGCTGTTTTTT. Encoded protein: CASSSPNRPNTGELFF.

CDR3 in amino acids: CASSLSAGAGYTF. The DNA for the CDR3 is TGTGCCAGCAGTTTATCTGCAGGGGCGGGCTACACCTTC. J is TRBJ1-2 and V is TRBV27; D is perhaps TRBD1 (6 bases). The germline CDR1 and CDR2 sequences are MNHEY and SMNVEV (reference sequence). Trimming pared 0 bases from V and 8 bases from J, leaving 10 bases between. The CDR3 runs 13 residues.